The present entry profiles one TCR beta chain with its context. Germline-derived CDR1 and CDR2 are MNHGY and SVAAGI. The CDR3 length is 13 residues. J gave up 4 bases and V 5 bases, and 4 bases lay outside the gene matches. This sample stems from a study of graft-versus-host responses after intestinal transplantation. Study results and caveats: Where graft-donor T cell macrochimerism was present, patients had high graft-versus-host to host-versus-graft clonal ratios in allografts.

Here immunoSEQ multiplex PCR was the method, and the copy in TCRdb shows in-frame clones only, minus some. The data hold approximately 14,000 clones, with about 29% observed a single time. This rearrangement joins TRBV6-9 to TRBJ1-2; 7 nucleotides align to TRBD1. This TCR was recovered from a human patient who received an intestinal transplant. This specimen was alloreactive CD4+ T cells from a mixed lymphocyte reaction culture, taken before intestinal transplant. Subset in this sample: CFSE-low proliferating T cells sorted from roughly six-day pre-transplant mixed lymphocyte reaction (GvH or HvG direction). CDR3 protein: CASSRDSRYGYTF. The CDR3 bases are TGTGCCAGCAGTCGGGACAGCCGCTATGGCTACACCTTC.